This TCR beta chain was identified during a study of beta chain features in type 1 diabetes. Study information: Regarding age, gender and cell yields, patients proved similar to healthy donors.

Findings and limits, study-wide: People with Type 1 diabetes carried modestly yet significantly shorter TCRB CDR3s in all four CD4+ subsets.

The germline V gene encodes CDR1 ENHRY and CDR2 SYGVKD. This CDR3 comprises 15 residues. Between the trimmed V and J ends, which lost 0 bases and 1 base, there was a span of 7 bases. As every portion of the isolated RNA was reverse transcribed, the sequencing read expressed TCRB transcripts. Generated by immunoSEQ multiplex PCR, the TCRdb table keeps only in-frame clones and is missing some. The profile shows some 700,000 clones, under 15% of them singletons. Notes on this clone: Antigen unknown.

Source material: naive CD4+ T cells from blood. The genes are TRBV10-3 and TRBJ2-4; tentatively, D is TRBD1 or TRBD2 (5 bases each). The TCR comes from a man younger than 35 with type 1 diabetes. This CDR3 is CAISESGGAKNIQYF. CDR3 coding DNA: TGTGCCATCAGTGAGTCTGGGGGTGCCAAAAACATTCAGTACTTC.